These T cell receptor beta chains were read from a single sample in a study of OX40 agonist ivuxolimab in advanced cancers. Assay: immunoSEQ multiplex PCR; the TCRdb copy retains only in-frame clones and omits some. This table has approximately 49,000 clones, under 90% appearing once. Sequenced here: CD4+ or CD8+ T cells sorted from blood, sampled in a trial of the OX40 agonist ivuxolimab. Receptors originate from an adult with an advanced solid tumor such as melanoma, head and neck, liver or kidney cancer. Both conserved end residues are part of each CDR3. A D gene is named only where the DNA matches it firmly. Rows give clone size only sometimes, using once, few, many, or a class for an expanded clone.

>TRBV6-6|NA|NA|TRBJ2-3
CASSGWARDTQYF
TGTGCCAGCAGTGGCTGGGCAAGGGATACGCAGTATTTT
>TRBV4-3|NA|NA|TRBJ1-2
CASSQVGGRGGYGYTF
TGCGCCAGCAGCCAAGTAGGGGGGAGAGGCGGCTATGGCTACACCTTC
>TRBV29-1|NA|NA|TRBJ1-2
CSVEAEQGAYGYTF
TGCAGCGTTGAAGCGGAGCAGGGCGCCTATGGCTACACCTTC
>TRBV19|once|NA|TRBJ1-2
CASSIDVVGTKRGYGYTF
TGTGCCAGTAGTATAGATGTAGTCGGAACAAAAAGAGGCTATGGCTACACCTTC
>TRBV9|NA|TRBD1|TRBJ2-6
CASTLGQGVTGANVLTF
TGTGCCAGCACACTCGGACAGGGGGTAACTGGGGCCAACGTCCTGACTTTC
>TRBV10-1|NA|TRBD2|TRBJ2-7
CASRKSGGDEQYF
TGCGCCAGCAGAAAGAGCGGGGGCGACGAGCAGTACTTC
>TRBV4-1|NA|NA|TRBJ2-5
CASSQVQSLGTQYF
TGCGCCAGCAGCCAAGTTCAATCTTTGGGGACCCAGTACTTC
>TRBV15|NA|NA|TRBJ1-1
CATSRDPETEAFF
TGTGCCACCAGCAGGGACCCAGAGACTGAAGCTTTCTTT
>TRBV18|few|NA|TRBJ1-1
CASSPPQAGWNTEAFF
TGTGCCAGCTCACCACCCCAGGCGGGTTGGAACACTGAAGCTTTCTTT
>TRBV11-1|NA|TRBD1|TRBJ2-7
CASSFPRAGGYDINEQYF
TGTGCCAGCAGCTTCCCTAGGGCAGGGGGCTATGACATAAACGAGCAGTACTTC
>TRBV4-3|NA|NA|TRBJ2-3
CASSQRSWDTQYF
TGCGCCAGCAGCCAGCGCTCCTGGGATACGCAGTATTTT
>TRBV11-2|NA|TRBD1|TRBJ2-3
CASSGDRARTDTQYF
TGTGCCAGCAGCGGGGACAGGGCCCGCACAGATACGCAGTATTTT
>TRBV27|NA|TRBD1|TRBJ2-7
CASSLSPDRTTYEQYF
TGTGCCAGCAGTTTATCGCCGGACAGGACCACCTACGAGCAGTACTTC
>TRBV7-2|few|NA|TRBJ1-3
CASSDSLSSGNTIYF
TGTGCCAGTTCCGACAGCCTTAGCTCTGGAAACACCATATATTTT
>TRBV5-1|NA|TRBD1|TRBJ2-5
CASSLGQGILETQYF
TGCGCCAGCAGCTTGGGACAGGGTATTTTGGAGACCCAGTACTTC
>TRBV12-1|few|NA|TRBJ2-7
CASSSPGTGYREQYF
TGTGCCAGCAGCTCCCCCGGGACAGGGTATAGAGAGCAGTACTTC
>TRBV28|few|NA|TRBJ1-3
CASSIPPAGNTIYF
TGTGCCAGCAGCATCCCCCCGGCTGGAAACACCATATATTTT